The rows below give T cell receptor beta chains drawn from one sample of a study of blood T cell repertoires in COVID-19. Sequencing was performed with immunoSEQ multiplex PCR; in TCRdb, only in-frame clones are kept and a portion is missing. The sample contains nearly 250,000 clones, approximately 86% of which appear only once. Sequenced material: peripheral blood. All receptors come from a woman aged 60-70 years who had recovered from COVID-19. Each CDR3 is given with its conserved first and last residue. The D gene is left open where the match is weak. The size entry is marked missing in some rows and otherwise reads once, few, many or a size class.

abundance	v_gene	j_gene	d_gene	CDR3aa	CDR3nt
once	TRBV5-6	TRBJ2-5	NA	CASSLLAPQETQYF	TGTGCCAGCAGCTTACTAGCCCCCCAAGAGACCCAGTACTTC
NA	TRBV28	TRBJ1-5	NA	CASIFSGASNQPQHF	TGTGCCAGCATTTTCTCAGGGGCAAGCAATCAGCCCCAGCATTTT
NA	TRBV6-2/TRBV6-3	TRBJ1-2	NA	CASSFRAGTIANYGYTF	TGTGCCAGCAGTTTCCGAGCCGGGACAATCGCTAACTATGGCTACACCTTC
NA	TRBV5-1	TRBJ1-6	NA	CASSLDEGSSSPLHF	TGCGCCAGCAGCTTGGATGAGGGCTCCAGTTCACCCCTCCACTTT
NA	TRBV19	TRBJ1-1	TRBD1	CASSSIALQGTAFF	TGTGCCAGTAGTAGTATAGCATTACAGGGGACGGCTTTCTTT
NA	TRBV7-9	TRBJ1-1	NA	CASSLEGGTEAFF	TGTGCCAGCAGCTTAGAGGGAGGCACTGAAGCTTTCTTT
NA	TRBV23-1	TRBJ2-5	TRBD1	CASKPTGALRETQYF	TGCGCCAGCAAACCGACAGGGGCTCTCCGGGAGACCCAGTACTTC
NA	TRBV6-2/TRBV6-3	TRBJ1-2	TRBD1	CASSYRQGTGLNYGYTF	TGTGCCAGCAGTTACCGCCAAGGGACAGGGCTGAACTATGGCTACACCTTC
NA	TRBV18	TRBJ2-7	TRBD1	CASSRDSGTMEQYF	TGTGCCAGCTCACGGGACAGCGGAACTATGGAGCAGTACTTC
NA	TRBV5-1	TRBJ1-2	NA	CASSLSPGNGYTF	TGCGCCAGCAGCTTGAGTCCAGGGAATGGCTACACCTTC
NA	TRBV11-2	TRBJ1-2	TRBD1	CASTREGAQAGGYTF	TGTGCCAGCACTAGAGAGGGGGCGCAGGCGGGCGGCTACACCTTC
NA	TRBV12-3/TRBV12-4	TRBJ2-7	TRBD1	CASSLRGLEQYF	TGTGCCAGCAGTTTGAGGGGGCTCGAGCAGTACTTC
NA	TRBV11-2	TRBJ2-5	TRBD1	CASSTRQGRGTQYF	TGTGCCAGCAGCACCCGACAGGGAAGGGGGACCCAGTACTTC
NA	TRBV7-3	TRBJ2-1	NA	CASSLLSGEQHEQFF	TGTGCCAGCAGCTTATTATCAGGGGAACAACATGAGCAGTTCTTC
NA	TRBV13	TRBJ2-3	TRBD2	CASSRGGNTQYF	TGTGCCAGCAGTCGGGGGGGCAATACGCAGTATTTT
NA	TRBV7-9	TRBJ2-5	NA	CASSLALARETQYF	TGTGCCAGCAGCTTGGCACTAGCTAGGGAGACCCAGTACTTC
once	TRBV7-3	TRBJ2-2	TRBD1	CASSLRSRTGANTGELFF	TGTGCCAGCAGCTTAAGGTCCCGGACAGGGGCGAACACCGGGGAGCTGTTTTTT
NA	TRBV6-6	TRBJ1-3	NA	CASSSALTLGNTIYF	TGTGCCAGCAGTTCCGCCCTAACTCTCGGAAACACCATATATTTT
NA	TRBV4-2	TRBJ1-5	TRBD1	CASSPLSSGTGGIGQPQHF	TGTGCCAGCAGCCCACTCTCCTCCGGGACAGGGGGCATCGGGCAGCCCCAGCATTTT
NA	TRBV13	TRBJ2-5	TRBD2	CASSLGHWTSGGQETQYF	TGTGCCAGCAGCTTAGGCCACTGGACTAGCGGGGGGCAAGAGACCCAGTACTTC
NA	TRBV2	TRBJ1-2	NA	CASSVGPKTGGYTF	TGTGCCAGCAGTGTGGGGCCCAAGACCGGTGGCTACACCTTC
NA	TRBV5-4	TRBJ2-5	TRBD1	CASSRVDRGETQYF	TGTGCCAGCAGCCGCGTCGACAGGGGAGAGACCCAGTACTTC
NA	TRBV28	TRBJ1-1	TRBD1	CASNPGQGTEAFF	TGTGCCAGCAACCCCGGACAGGGCACTGAAGCTTTCTTT
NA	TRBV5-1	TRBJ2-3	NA	CASSLFRGNTDTQYF	TGCGCCAGCAGCTTGTTTCGGGGGAACACAGATACGCAGTATTTT
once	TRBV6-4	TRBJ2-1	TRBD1	CASSDSAGGFAYNEQFF	TGTGCCAGCAGTGACTCGGCAGGGGGCTTTGCCTACAATGAGCAGTTCTTC
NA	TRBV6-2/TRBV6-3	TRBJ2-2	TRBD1	CASSRTGGGGELFF	TGTGCCAGCAGTCGGACAGGGGGCGGCGGGGAGCTGTTTTTT
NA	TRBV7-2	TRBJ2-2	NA	CASSSGQYTGELFF	TGTGCCAGCAGCTCAGGACAGTACACCGGGGAGCTGTTTTTT
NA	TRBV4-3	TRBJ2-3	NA	CASSQEGGGPTDTQYF	TGCGCCAGCAGCCAAGAAGGCGGGGGCCCCACAGATACGCAGTATTTT
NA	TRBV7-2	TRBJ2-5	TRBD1	CASSPRDRGETQYF	TGTGCCAGCAGCCCTAGGGACAGGGGAGAGACCCAGTACTTC